This T cell receptor beta chain was profiled in a study of molecular identifiers for immune sequencing clone quantification. One entry per CDR3 protein, called by TCRdb with MiXCR from the PCR reads. The sample includes over 100,000 distinct CDR3 sequences, less than 35% of them seen just once. Turning to this clonotype: A read error is possible here, since a much larger clone lies one base away.

V was pared by 4 bases and J by 3 bases, with 7 bases of the junction left unmatched. The CDR3 contains 15 residues. Germline CDR1 reads DFQATT; CDR2 reads SNEGSKA (reference sequence). Specimen: naive CD8+ T cells from blood, with Jurkat cell RNA spiked in. Subset of the sample: FACS-sorted CD8+CD4-CCR7+CD45RA+ naive T cells. This TCR was sampled from a human donor in good health. Some libraries in this study had Jurkat cell RNA spiked in. The genes are TRBV20-1 and TRBJ2-3, with 10 bases lining up with TRBD2. CDR3 sequence reads: CSATALAGKTDTQYF. CDR3 nucleotides: TGCAGTGCTACCGCACTAGCGGGGAAAACAGATACGCAGTATTTT.